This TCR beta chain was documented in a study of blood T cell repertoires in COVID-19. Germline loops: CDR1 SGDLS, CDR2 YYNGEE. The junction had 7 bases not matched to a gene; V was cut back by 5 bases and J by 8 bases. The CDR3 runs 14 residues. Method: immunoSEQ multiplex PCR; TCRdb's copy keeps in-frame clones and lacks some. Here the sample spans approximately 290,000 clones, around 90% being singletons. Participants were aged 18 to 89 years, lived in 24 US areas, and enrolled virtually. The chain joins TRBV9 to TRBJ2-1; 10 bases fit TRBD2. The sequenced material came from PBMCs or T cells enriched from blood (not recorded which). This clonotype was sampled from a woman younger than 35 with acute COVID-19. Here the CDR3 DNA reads TGTGCCAGCAGTCTCGGGACTAGCGCTCATGAGCAGTTCTTC. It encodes CASSLGTSAHEQFF.